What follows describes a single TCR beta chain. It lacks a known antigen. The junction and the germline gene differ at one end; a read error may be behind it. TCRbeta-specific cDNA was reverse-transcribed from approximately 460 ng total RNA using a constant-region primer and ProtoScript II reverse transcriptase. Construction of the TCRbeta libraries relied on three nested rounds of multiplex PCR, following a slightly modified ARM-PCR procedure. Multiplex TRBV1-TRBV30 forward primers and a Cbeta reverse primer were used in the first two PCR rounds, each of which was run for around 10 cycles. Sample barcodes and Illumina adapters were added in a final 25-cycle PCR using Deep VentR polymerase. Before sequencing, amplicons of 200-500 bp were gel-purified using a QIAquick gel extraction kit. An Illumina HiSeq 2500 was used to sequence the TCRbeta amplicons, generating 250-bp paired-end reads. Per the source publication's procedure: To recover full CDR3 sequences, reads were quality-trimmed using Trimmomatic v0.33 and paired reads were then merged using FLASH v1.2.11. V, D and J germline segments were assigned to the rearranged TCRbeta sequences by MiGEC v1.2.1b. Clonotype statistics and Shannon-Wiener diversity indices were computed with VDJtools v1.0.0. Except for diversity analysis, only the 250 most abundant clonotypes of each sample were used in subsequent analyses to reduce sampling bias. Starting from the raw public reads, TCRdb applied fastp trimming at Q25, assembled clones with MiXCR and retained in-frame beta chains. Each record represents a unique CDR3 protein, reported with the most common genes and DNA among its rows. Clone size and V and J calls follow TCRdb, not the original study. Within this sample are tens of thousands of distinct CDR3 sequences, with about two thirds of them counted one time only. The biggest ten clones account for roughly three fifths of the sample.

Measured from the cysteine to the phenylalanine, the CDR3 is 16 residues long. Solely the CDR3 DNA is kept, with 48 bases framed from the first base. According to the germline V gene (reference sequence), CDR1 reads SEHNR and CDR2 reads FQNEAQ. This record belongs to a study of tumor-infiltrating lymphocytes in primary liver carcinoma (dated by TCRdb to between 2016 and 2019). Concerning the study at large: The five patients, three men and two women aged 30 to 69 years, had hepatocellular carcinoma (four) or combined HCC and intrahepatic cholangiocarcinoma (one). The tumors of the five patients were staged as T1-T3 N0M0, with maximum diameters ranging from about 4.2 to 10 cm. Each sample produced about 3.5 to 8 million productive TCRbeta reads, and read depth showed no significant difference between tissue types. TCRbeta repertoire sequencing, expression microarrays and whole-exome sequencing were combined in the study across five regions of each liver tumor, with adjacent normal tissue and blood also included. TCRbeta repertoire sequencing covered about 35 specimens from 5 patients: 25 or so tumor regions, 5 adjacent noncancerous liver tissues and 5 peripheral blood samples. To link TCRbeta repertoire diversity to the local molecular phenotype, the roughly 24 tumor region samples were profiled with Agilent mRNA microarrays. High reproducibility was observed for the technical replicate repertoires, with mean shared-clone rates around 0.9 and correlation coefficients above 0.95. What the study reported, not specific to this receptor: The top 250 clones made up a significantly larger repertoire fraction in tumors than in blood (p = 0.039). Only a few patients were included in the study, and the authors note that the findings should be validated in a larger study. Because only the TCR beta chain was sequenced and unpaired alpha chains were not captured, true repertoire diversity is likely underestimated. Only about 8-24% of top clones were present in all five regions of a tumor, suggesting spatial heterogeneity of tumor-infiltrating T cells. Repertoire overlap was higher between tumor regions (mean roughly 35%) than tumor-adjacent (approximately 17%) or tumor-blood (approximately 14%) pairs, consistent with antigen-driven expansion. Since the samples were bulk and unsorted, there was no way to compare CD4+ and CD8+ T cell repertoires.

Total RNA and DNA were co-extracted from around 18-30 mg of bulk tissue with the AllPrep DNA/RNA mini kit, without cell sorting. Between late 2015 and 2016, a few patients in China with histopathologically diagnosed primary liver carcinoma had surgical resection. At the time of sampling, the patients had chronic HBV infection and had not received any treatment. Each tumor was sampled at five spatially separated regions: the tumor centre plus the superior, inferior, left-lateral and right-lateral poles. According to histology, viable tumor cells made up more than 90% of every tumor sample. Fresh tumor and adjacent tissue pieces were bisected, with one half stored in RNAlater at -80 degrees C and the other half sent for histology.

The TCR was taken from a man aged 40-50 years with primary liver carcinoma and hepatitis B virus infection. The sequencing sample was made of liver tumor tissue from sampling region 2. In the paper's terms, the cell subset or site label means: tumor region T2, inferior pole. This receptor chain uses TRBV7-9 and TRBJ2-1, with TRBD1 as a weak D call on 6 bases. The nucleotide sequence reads TGTGCCAGCTTACCATATCAGGGGCCTAAAACAAATGGGCAGTTCTTC. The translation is CASLPYQGPKTNGQFF.